The 12 T cell receptor beta chains in this list originate from one sample, sequenced in a study of cytomegalovirus exposure and HLA in healthy donors. PCR used 60 Vbeta primers and 13 Jbeta primers. Profiling relied on immunoSEQ multiplex PCR, and the TCRdb table lists in-frame clones only, not all of them. The sample holds about 130,000 clones, about 74% seen once. The sequencing input was PBMCs. Receptor source: a woman aged 45-59 years in good health and CMV-seropositive.

The gene calls are TRBV5-4 and TRBJ2-7; 9 bases agree with TRBD2. Unmatched junction bases numbered 4, after V lost 0 bases and J lost 3 bases. Germline V gene data show CDR1 as SGHNT and CDR2 as YYREEE (reference sequence). This CDR3 spans 15 amino acids. The CDR3 loop reads CASSLGAGGFYEQYF. CDR3 coding DNA: TGTGCCAGCAGCTTGGGAGCGGGGGGCTTCTACGAGCAGTACTTC.

V usage is TRBV5-5 and J usage is TRBJ1-1, with TRBD1 as a possible D gene (6 bases). This CDR3 contains 14 residues. Trimming stripped 4 bases from V and 1 base from J, with 11 bases between. Germline V gene lookup returns CDR1 SGHKS and CDR2 YYEKEE (reference sequence). CDR3 region: CASSLTGWNTEAFF. The CDR3 DNA is TGTGCCAGCAGCCTTACAGGGTGGAACACTGAAGCTTTCTTT.

This clone was counted a few times. This chain connects TRBV30 to TRBJ2-5, with D perhaps TRBD1 (7 bases). Germline V gene data show CDR1 as GTSNPN and CDR2 as SVGIG (reference sequence). Trimming removed 5 bases from V and 5 bases from J, with 15 bases in between. The length of the CDR3 is 13 residues. DNA for the CDR3: TGTGCCTGGCTGCAGGGGGGTCGGGAGACCCAGTACTTC. It specifies CAWLQGGRETQYF.

This clone was detected once. The rearrangement joins TRBV5-1 to TRBJ1-1; TRBD1 matches 7 bases. This CDR3 region has 15 residues. Germline CDR1 and CDR2: SGHRS and YFSETQ. V lost 4 bases, J lost 4 bases, and 10 bases stayed unmatched. The CDR3 DNA reads TGCGCCAGCAGCGACACGGACAGGTCGGGCACTGAAGCTTTCTTT. Amino acids: CASSDTDRSGTEAFF.

The V call is TRBV5-1, the J call TRBJ2-7; 9 nucleotides align to TRBD1. CDR1 is SGHRS, CDR2 YFSETQ, per germline. CDR3 size: 14 residues. Trimming cost V 3 bases and J 6 bases; bases outside gene matches: 7. The CDR3 bases are TGCGCCAGCAGCTGGGACAGGGAGATATCCGAGCAGTACTTC. Amino acid sequence: CASSWDREISEQYF.

This chain links TRBV5-1 with TRBJ2-3; 9 positions agree with TRBD2. Germline trimming cut 4 bases from V and 1 base from J; bases unmatched to any gene: 4. The CDR3 has 15 residues. Germline V gene sequence: CDR1 SGHRS, CDR2 YFSETQ. CDR3 region: CASSQASGGTDTQYF. CDR3 nucleotides: TGCGCCAGCAGCCAAGCTAGCGGGGGCACAGATACGCAGTATTTT. Variable domain in full (rest from reference TRBV5-1 and TRBJ2-3): KAGVTQTPRYLIKTRGQQVTLSCSPISGHRSVSWYQQTPGQGLQFLFEYFSETQRNKGNFPGRFSGRQFSNSRSEMNVSTLELGDSALYLCASSQASGGTDTQYFGPGTRLTVL.

This clone was seen a few times. The V and J genes are TRBV7-2 and TRBJ2-3; D is unresolved. The germline CDR1 and CDR2 sequences are SGHTA and FQGNSA. This CDR3 contains 15 residues. Trimming shortened V by 0 bases and J by 5 bases, and 12 bases separated the two germline ends. The CDR3 sequence: CASSLAITEKDTQYF. The CDR3 DNA reads TGTGCCAGCAGCTTAGCGATCACAGAAAAAGATACGCAGTATTTT.

The chain has TRBV18 and TRBJ2-5, with a possible D match to TRBD1 (5 bases). This CDR3 has 14 residues. V dropped 4 bases and J dropped 2 bases, with 11 bases sitting between them. CDR1 and CDR2 from the germline V gene are KGHSH and LQKENI. The DNA for the CDR3 is TGTGCCAGCTCACGTGTGGGGCGGCAAGAGACCCAGTACTTC. Encoded protein: CASSRVGRQETQYF.

The V call is TRBV15, the J call TRBJ2-2; TRBD2 aligns across 13 bases. The trim removed 3 bases at V and 4 bases at J, leaving 5 bases unmatched. The CDR3 loop spans 17 amino acids. CDR1 LNHNV and CDR2 YYDKDF come from the germline V gene (reference sequence). CDR3 sequence (DNA): TGTGCCACCAGCAGCTCGGGACTAGCGGGATTCACCGGGGAGCTGTTTTTT. Translating it yields CATSSSGLAGFTGELFF.

The genes are TRBV2 and TRBJ1-1, with 9 bases lining up with TRBD1. The germline V gene encodes CDR1 SNHLY and CDR2 FYNNEI. The CDR3 extends over 13 amino acids. CDR3 in DNA: TGTGCAAGGACAGGGGCGGGGAGGGTCGAGGCTTTCTTT. It specifies CARTGAGRVEAFF.

The chain employs TRBV6-1 and TRBJ2-7; possibly TRBD1 for D (6 bases). Germline CDR1 is MNHNS and CDR2 is SASEGT. V was shortened by 4 bases and J by 0 bases, with 10 bases between the two germline ends. The CDR3 length is 14 residues. CDR3 DNA sequence: TGTGCCAGCAGTGCCGACAGGAGCTCCTACGAGCAGTACTTC. Encoded protein: CASSADRSSYEQYF.

This clone was detected only a few times. The rearrangement links TRBV2 to TRBJ2-7; D unclear. This CDR3 region has 12 residues. Trimming shortened V by 6 bases and J by 0 bases, and 6 bases separated the two germline ends. Germline CDR1 is SNHLY and CDR2 is FYNNEI. CDR3 amino acids: CASSTSSYEQYF. CDR3 DNA sequence: TGTGCCAGCAGCACGAGCTCCTACGAGCAGTACTTC.